Sequencing of this TCR beta chain was carried out in a study of T cell repertoires in cytomegalovirus infection (dated by TCRdb to the late 2010s). Notes on the research overall: The HLA type of each donor mattered for the analysis, because public TCR beta signatures pointed to carriage of CMV infection along with the matching HLA type. Here is what the overall study found, with its caveats: In both this cohort and an independent roughly 400-donor cohort, the cumulative frequency of public TCR beta family members distinguished carriers of CMV infection plus the relevant HLA type. The ex vivo response was dominated by HLA-C-restricted CMV-specific TCR beta clonotypes, and the single most frequent clonotype in two of eight donors was supplied by these HLA-C-restricted clonotypes.

CDR1 and CDR2, per the germline V gene, are SGHAT and FQNNGV. Ends trimmed: V by 4 bases, J by 3 bases; bases unmatched to a gene: 6. The CDR3 has 16 amino acids, counting the end cysteine and phenylalanine. Of all the DNA, just the CDR3 is kept, 48 bases in frame from base 1. Comment on this clonotype: There is no known antigen for this receptor. No base quality values were provided; no much bigger clone lies one nucleotide off.

Sequenced on an Illumina HiSeq 1500. The public reads were run again by TCRdb, first through fastp at Q25 and then through MiXCR, and only productive beta chains were kept. Rows merge per CDR3 protein into single entries with the most common DNA and genes. For this sample there are some 700,000 distinct CDR3 sequences; under 40% appear just once. The ten largest clones add up to about 2.8% of the sample. Sequenced input: PBMCs. The receptor's source is a human donor in good health (CMV status not recorded). Some clones in this sample may be carry-over from other donors' samples. The chain employs TRBV11-2 and TRBJ2-1; 10 middle bases align to TRBD1. The CDR3 is CASSSGQGLRYNEQFF. The DNA is as follows: TGTGCCAGCAGCTCGGGACAGGGGCTTCGCTACAATGAGCAGTTCTTC.